The next 10 T cell receptor beta chains were all read from a single sample in a study of beta chain features in type 1 diabetes. The whole isolated RNA underwent reverse transcription, so sequencing captured expressed TCRB transcripts. Method: immunoSEQ multiplex PCR; TCRdb's copy keeps in-frame clones and lacks some. The data contain around 200,000 clones, about 13% of them seen just once; the ten biggest clones take up 0.62%. Sequencing was done on a sample of central memory CD4+ T cells from blood. The receptors shown here come from a woman aged 18-29 years in good health.

The chain links TRBV4-2 to TRBJ2-1; a possible D gene is TRBD2 (8 bases). V shed 1 base and J shed 8 bases, with 18 bases lying between them. Germline values: CDR1 LGHNA, CDR2 YNFKEQ. The CDR3 length is 16 residues. The CDR3 bases are TGTGCCAGCAGCCAAGTAAGGACGGGAGGGGGCCATGAGCAGTTCTTC. This codes for CASSQVRTGGGHEQFF.

This clone was observed a handful of times. The chain has TRBV28 and TRBJ2-4; D unresolved. V lost 6 bases and J lost 9, with 15 bases in between. The germline CDR1 and CDR2 sequences are MDHEN and SYDVKM. This CDR3 has 13 residues. The CDR3 spells CASRTENFGIQYF. DNA of the CDR3: TGTGCCAGCAGGACGGAGAACTTTGGCATTCAGTACTTC.

Only a few counts were recorded for this clone. Sequence at one end of the junction differs from germline and may be a read error. The gene calls are TRBV7-7 and TRBJ2-2, with D perhaps matching TRBD2 (5 bases). CDR1 SSHAT and CDR2 FNYEAQ come from the germline V gene (reference sequence). The CDR3 runs to 15 residues. The CDR3 nucleotides are TGTGCTAGCAGCTTCGATGGACTGTCCACCGGGGAGCTGTTTTTT. Encoded protein: CASSFDGLSTGELFF.

J is TRBJ2-2 and V is TRBV7-2; TRBD2 aligns across 12 bases. Trimming cost V 5 bases and J 5 bases; bases outside gene matches: 9. CDR1 is SGHTA, CDR2 FQGNSA, per germline. CDR3 size: 17 residues. The CDR3 nucleotides are TGTGCCAGCAGCGCAATGACTAGCGGGAGCAGGACCGGGGAGCTGTTTTTT. It yields the protein CASSAMTSGSRTGELFF.

The sample holds a few counts of this clone. This chain connects TRBV7-9 to TRBJ2-5, with TRBD1 identical over 9 bases. Losses at the gene ends were 4 bases for V and 2 bases for J; bases not matched to a gene: 5. The V gene's germline CDR1 is SEHNR and CDR2 FQNEAQ (reference sequence). The CDR3 length is 15 residues. Here the CDR3 reads CASSSRQGGQETQYF. DNA of the CDR3: TGTGCCAGCAGCTCAAGACAGGGGGGTCAAGAGACCCAGTACTTC.

This clone has more than one count but fewer than ten. The rearrangement links TRBV5-1 to TRBJ1-1; the D is unclear. The germline V and J ends were trimmed by 0 bases and 0 bases, with 3 bases remaining between them. The CDR3 covers 13 residues. From germline, CDR1 is SGHRS and CDR2 YFSETQ. For the CDR3, the DNA is TGCGCCAGCAGCTTGGTCTTGAACACTGAAGCTTTCTTT. Translation gives CASSLVLNTEAFF. The full variable domain, its missing parts supplied by reference TRBV5-1 and TRBJ1-1, is KAGVTQTPRYLIKTRGQQVTLSCSPISGHRSVSWYQQTPGQGLQFLFEYFSETQRNKGNFPGRFSGRQFSNSRSEMNVSTLELGDSALYLCASSLVLNTEAFFGQGTRLTVV.

The chain employs TRBV28 and TRBJ2-1; D not resolved. Trimming removed 1 base from V and 1 base from J, with 11 bases in between. CDR1 is MDHEN, CDR2 SYDVKM, per germline. The CDR3 has 16 amino acids. The CDR3 spells CASSLSAGWSYNEQFF. The CDR3 bases are TGTGCCAGCAGTTTATCAGCAGGATGGTCCTACAATGAGCAGTTCTTC.

This clone has just a few counts. The V and J genes are TRBV7-9 and TRBJ2-5, with 7 bases matching TRBD1. Germline V gene lookup returns CDR1 SEHNR and CDR2 FQNEAQ (reference sequence). Trimming removed 1 base from V and 4 bases from J; junction bases left unmatched: 3. The CDR3 sequence is 14 residues long. CDR3 nucleotides: TGTGCCAGCAGCTTAGGGGACAGTCCAGAGACCCAGTACTTC. This encodes CASSLGDSPETQYF.

This clone has more than one count but fewer than ten. The chain recombines TRBV5-1 with TRBJ2-7, with 7 bases identical to TRBD2. The CDR3 sequence is 15 residues long. From germline, CDR1 is SGHRS and CDR2 YFSETQ. With 4 bases clipped from V and 4 bases from J, the junction kept 11 bases outside the gene matches. CDR3 nucleotide sequence: TGCGCCAGCAGCCCGCGGGGCGGGAGAGAGTACGAGCAGTACTTC. Amino acids: CASSPRGGREYEQYF.

The table lists this clone with a few counts. The chain couples TRBV4-3 to TRBJ1-2; TRBD1 might be the D (5 bases). The CDR3 extends over 17 amino acids. Trimming cost V 1 base and J 3 bases, with 18 bases left between them. CDR1 LGHNA and CDR2 YSLEER come from the germline V gene. The DNA for the CDR3 is TGCGCCAGCAGCCAAGTCACGGGCGGAGGGGCCGACTATGGCTACACCTTC. As protein: CASSQVTGGGADYGYTF.